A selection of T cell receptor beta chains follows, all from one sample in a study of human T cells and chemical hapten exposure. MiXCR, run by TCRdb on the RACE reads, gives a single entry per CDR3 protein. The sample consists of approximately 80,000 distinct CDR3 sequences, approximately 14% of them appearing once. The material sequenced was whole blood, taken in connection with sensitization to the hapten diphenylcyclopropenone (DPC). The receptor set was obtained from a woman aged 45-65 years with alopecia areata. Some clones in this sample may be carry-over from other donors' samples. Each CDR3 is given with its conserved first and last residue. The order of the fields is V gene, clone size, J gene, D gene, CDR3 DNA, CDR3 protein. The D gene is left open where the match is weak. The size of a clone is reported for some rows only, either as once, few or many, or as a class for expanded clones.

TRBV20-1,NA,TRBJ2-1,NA,TGCAGTGCCAGACTAGTGCATGAGCAGTTCTTC,CSARLVHEQFF
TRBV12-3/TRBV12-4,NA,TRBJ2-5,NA,TGTGCCAGCAGTAAGACAGATGCAGGGACCCAGTACTTC,CASSKTDAGTQYF
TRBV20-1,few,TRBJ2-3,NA,TGCAGTGCTAGACGGGGACTCCCCGGGGGAGATACGCAGTATTTT,CSARRGLPGGDTQYF
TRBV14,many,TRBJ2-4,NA,TGTGCCAGCAGCCAAGCTTCCCTACGGAGAAGGGAAAACATTCAGTACTTC,CASSQASLRRRENIQYF
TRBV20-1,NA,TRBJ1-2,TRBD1,TGCAGTGCTAGAGAGGGACAGGGCCATGGCTACACCTTC,CSAREGQGHGYTF
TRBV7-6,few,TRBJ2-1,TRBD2,TGTGCCAGCAGCTCCGTAGCGGGAGTTAACAATGAGCAGTTCTTC,CASSSVAGVNNEQFF
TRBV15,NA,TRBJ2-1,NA,TGTGCCACCTCGACACTTCAAAATGAGCAGTTCTTC,CATSTLQNEQFF
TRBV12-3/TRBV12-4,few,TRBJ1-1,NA,TGTGCCAGCAGTTCGGCCGCGGGTTTCGCTGAAGCTTTCTTT,CASSSAAGFAEAFF
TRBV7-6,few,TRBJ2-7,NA,TGTGCCAGCAGCTTAACCTCCCGCGGGGATTACGAGCAGTACTTC,CASSLTSRGDYEQYF
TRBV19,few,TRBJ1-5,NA,TGTGCCAGTACCTGGTATGGCAATCAGCCCCAGCATTTT,CASTWYGNQPQHF
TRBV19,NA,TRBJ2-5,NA,TGTGCCAGTAGGACCCTGGGGTCTGCGGACGAGACCCAGTACTTC,CASRTLGSADETQYF
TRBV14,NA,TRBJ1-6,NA,TGTGCCAGCAGCCAAGTAAACTGGGGGCCTTCACCCCTCCACTTT,CASSQVNWGPSPLHF
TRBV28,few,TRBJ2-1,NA,TGTGCCAGCAGTCTTAGCGGTTACAATGAGCAGTTCTTC,CASSLSGYNEQFF
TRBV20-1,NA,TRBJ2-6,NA,TGCAGTGCCAGGACGGACTCTGGGGCCAACGTCCTGACTTTC,CSARTDSGANVLTF
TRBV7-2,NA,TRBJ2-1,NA,TGTGCCAGCAGCTTAGTTCACAGATCATCCCATGAGCAGTTCTTC,CASSLVHRSSHEQFF
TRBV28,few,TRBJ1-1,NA,TGTGCCAGCAGTTTACTGCGGGGGACCACTGAAGCTTTCTTT,CASSLLRGTTEAFF
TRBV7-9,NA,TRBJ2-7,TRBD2,TGTGCCAGCAGCACTGGGACTAAAGACGAGCAGTACTTC,CASSTGTKDEQYF
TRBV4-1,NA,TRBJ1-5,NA,TGCGCCAGCAGCCAAGTTCTTACAGGGTCGGGCAATCAGCCCCAGCATTTT,CASSQVLTGSGNQPQHF
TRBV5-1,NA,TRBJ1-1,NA,TGCGCCAGCAGCATTCAGGACCGCAGGGCCAACACTGAAGCTTTCTTT,CASSIQDRRANTEAFF
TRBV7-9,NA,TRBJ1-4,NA,TGTGCCAGCAGCGCACCAGGGCTACCTAATGAAAAACTGTTTTTT,CASSAPGLPNEKLFF
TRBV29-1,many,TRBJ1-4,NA,TGCAGCGTCCTGCTGAGTGGTAATGAAAAACTGTTTTTT,CSVLLSGNEKLFF
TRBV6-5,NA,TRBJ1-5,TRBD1,TGTGCCAGCATGCCAGGGGGCGCGGGCAATCAGCCCCAGCATTTT,CASMPGGAGNQPQHF
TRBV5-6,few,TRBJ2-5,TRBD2,TGTGCCAGCAGCTTACTGGGACTAGCCCAAGAGACCCAGTACTTC,CASSLLGLAQETQYF
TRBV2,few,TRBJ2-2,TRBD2,TGTGCCAGCACGACTAGCGGGAGCCCTACCGGGGAGCTGTTTTTT,CASTTSGSPTGELFF
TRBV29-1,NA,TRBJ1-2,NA,TGCAGCGTTGAAGAACAGGCGAGCTACACCTTC,CSVEEQASYTF
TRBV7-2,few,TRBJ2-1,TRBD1,TGTGCCAGCAGTTGGAGCCCGGGACAGGGGAGGCAGTTCTTC,CASSWSPGQGRQFF
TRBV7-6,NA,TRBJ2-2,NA,TGTGCCAGCACCTTGACAGGAAGCACCGGGGAGCTGTTTTTT,CASTLTGSTGELFF
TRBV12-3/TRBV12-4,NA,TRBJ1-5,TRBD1,TGTGCCAGCAGCCCGGGACAGGGTGCCCAGCCCCAGCATTTT,CASSPGQGAQPQHF
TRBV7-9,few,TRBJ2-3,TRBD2,TGTGCCAGCAGCAAGCTAGCGGGGTTAACAGATACGCAGTATTTT,CASSKLAGLTDTQYF
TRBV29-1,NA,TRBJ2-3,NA,TGCAGCGTTAGGATCACAGATACGCAGTATTTT,CSVRITDTQYF
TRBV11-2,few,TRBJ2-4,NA,TGTGCCAGCAGCTTAGATCATAGCCCCCTGGGGGCCAAAAACATTCAGTACTTC,CASSLDHSPLGAKNIQYF
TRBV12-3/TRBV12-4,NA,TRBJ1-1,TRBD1,TGTGCCAGCAGTTCGAGGACAGGTGTCTCTGAAGCTTTCTTT,CASSSRTGVSEAFF
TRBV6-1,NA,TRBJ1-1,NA,TGTGCCAGCAGTGAATCCCCCCAGACCTGGAACACTGAAGCTTTCTTT,CASSESPQTWNTEAFF
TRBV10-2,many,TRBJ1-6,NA,TGCGCCAGCAGCAACAGCAATTCACCCCTCCACTTT,CASSNSNSPLHF
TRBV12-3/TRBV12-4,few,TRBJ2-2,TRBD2,TGTGCCAGCAGACCGACTAGCGGTAGCACCGGGGAGCTGTTTTTT,CASRPTSGSTGELFF
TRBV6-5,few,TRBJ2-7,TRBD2,TGTGCCAGCAGCCGCAAGCGGGAGGGCCGCAACGAGCAGTACTTC,CASSRKREGRNEQYF
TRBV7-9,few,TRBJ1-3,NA,TGTGCCAGCAGCAACCGAGGAAACACCATATATTTT,CASSNRGNTIYF
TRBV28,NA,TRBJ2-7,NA,TGTGCCAGCAGTAGCGCTACCTACGAGCAGTACTTC,CASSSATYEQYF
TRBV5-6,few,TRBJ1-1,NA,TGTGCCAGCAGCCCTCGGCGGGGGCTAACTGAAGCTTTCTTT,CASSPRRGLTEAFF
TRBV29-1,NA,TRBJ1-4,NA,TGCAGCGTTGGGATGCCGGATGAAAAACTGTTTTTT,CSVGMPDEKLFF
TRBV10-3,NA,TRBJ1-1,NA,TGTGCCATCAGTGAGGCGTACACTGAAGCTTTCTTT,CAISEAYTEAFF
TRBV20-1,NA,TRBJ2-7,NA,TGCAGTGCTAGAGTTTCGTACAACACTCGGCACGAGCAGTACTTC,CSARVSYNTRHEQYF
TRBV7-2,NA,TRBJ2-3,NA,TGTGCCAGCAGCTTAATGGCCTCCACAGATACGCAGTATTTT,CASSLMASTDTQYF
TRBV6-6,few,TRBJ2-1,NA,TGTGCCAGCAGTTACGCCGGGACGGTATACAATGAGCAGTTCTTC,CASSYAGTVYNEQFF
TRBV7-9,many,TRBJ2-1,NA,TGTGCCAGCAGCTTGAGCGGGCCCTACAATGAGCAGTTCTTC,CASSLSGPYNEQFF
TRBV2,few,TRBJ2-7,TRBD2,TGTGCCAGCAGTGACCCTGGACTAGCGAGCTACGAGCAGTACTTC,CASSDPGLASYEQYF
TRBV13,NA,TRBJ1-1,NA,TGTGCCAGCAGCTTACTGACAGAAGCTTTCTTT,CASSLLTEAFF
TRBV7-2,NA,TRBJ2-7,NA,TGTGCCAGCAGCACCGGGGGCACTGGCAACTACGAGCAGTACTTC,CASSTGGTGNYEQYF
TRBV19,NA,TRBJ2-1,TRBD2,TGTGCCAGTAGTGGGACTAGCGGGAGGGGGATCAATGAGCAGTTCTTC,CASSGTSGRGINEQFF
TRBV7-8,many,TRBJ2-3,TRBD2,TGTGCCAGCAGCTTGACTAGCGGGAGTCGGGATACGCAGTATTTT,CASSLTSGSRDTQYF
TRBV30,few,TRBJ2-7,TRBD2,TGTGCCTGGACTCCGGGACTAGGATACTACGAGCAGTACTTC,CAWTPGLGYYEQYF
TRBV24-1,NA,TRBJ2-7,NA,TGTGCCACCAGTAACAACTTTGGAAGGATTGACGAGCAGTACTTC,CATSNNFGRIDEQYF
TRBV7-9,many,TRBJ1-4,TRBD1,TGTGCCAGCAGCCCTTTACCGGGACAGACTAATGAAAAACTGTTTTTT,CASSPLPGQTNEKLFF
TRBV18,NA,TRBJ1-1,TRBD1,TGTGCCAGCTCATCCCTAAACAGACAGGGCCCGAACACTGAAGCTTTCTTT,CASSSLNRQGPNTEAFF
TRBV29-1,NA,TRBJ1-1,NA,TGCAGCGTTGGGGGGAACGCTGAAGCTTTCTTT,CSVGGNAEAFF
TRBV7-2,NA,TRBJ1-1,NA,TGTGCCAGCAGCCCCCGGACGGCGAACACTGAAGCTTTCTTT,CASSPRTANTEAFF
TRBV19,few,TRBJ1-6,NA,TGTGCCAGTAGTACCTCCCGGAGCTCCTATAATTCACCCCTCCACTTT,CASSTSRSSYNSPLHF
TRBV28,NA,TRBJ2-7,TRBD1,TGTGCCAGCAGTTCAATGACCGGGACAGGGTACGAGCAGTACTTC,CASSSMTGTGYEQYF
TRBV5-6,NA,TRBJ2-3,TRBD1,TGTGCCAGCAGCTTGGTGGGACAGGGCTCAGATACGCAGTATTTT,CASSLVGQGSDTQYF